What follows are 5 T cell receptor beta chains derived from one specimen sequenced in a study of blood T cell repertoires in COVID-19. TCRdb keeps only in-frame clones here, not all; method: immunoSEQ multiplex PCR. The top ten hold about a tenth of the sample, which has 160,000 or so clones, 87% seen once. Sequenced sample: peripheral blood. The receptors were gathered from a woman between 70 and 85 years old with COVID-19, enrolled during active disease.

This clone was counted a few times. The V gene is TRBV28, the J gene TRBJ1-2, with no clear D. The germline CDR1 and CDR2 sequences are MDHEN and SYDVKM. Trimming removed 2 bases from V and 1 base from J, with 5 bases in between. This CDR3 has 13 amino acids. The CDR3 DNA reads as TGTGCCAGCAGTTTACGGGTTAACTATGGCTACACCTTC. It yields the protein CASSLRVNYGYTF.

The gene calls are TRBV30 and TRBJ2-2, with a weak D call TRBD2 (5 bases). The V end lost 3 bases, the J end lost 1 base, and 12 bases lay between the germline ends. Germline values: CDR1 GTSNPN, CDR2 SVGIG (reference sequence). The CDR3 sequence is 15 residues long. CDR3 loop: CAWRFGAGNTGELFF. The CDR3 nucleotides read TGTGCCTGGAGGTTCGGCGCGGGGAACACCGGGGAGCTGTTTTTT.

The chain employs TRBV7-2 and TRBJ2-3, with 8 bases identical to TRBD1. Trimming removed 4 bases from V and 0 bases from J; junction bases left unmatched: 9. From germline, CDR1 is SGHTA and CDR2 FQGNSA. This CDR3 contains 17 residues. CDR3 in amino acids: CASSSHNRGLSTDTQYF. The CDR3 region has the DNA TGTGCCAGCAGCTCCCACAACAGGGGGTTAAGCACAGATACGCAGTATTTT. The entire variable domain, with the rest obtained from reference TRBV7-2 and TRBJ2-3, is as follows: GAGVSQSPSNKVTEKGKDVELRCDPISGHTALYWYRQSLGQGLEFLIYFQGNSAPDKSGLPSDRFSAERTGGSVSTLTIQRTQQEDSAVYLCASSSHNRGLSTDTQYFGPGTRLTVL.

V usage is TRBV30 and J usage is TRBJ1-2; tentative D call: TRBD1 (5 bases). The germline V gene has CDR1 GTSNPN and CDR2 SVGIG (reference sequence). This CDR3 is 15 amino acids long. Trimming removed 1 base from V and 4 bases from J, with 16 bases in between. CDR3 loop: CAWSDRQFFTYGYTF. CDR3 nucleotides: TGTGCCTGGAGTGACCGACAGTTCTTTACCTATGGCTACACCTTC.

This clone is a singleton in its sample. V is TRBV18 and J is TRBJ2-7; 7 bases agree with TRBD1. Germline values: CDR1 KGHSH, CDR2 LQKENI. V was pared by 5 bases and J by 4 bases, with 2 bases of the junction left unmatched. CDR3 length equals 12 residues. CDR3 in amino acids: CASSGDSYEQYF. As DNA, the CDR3 is TGTGCCAGCTCAGGGGACAGTTACGAGCAGTACTTC.